This paragraph covers one TCR beta chain sequence. This specimen comes from a study of blood T cell repertoires in COVID-19. Study-wide context: Spain, Italy and the United States supplied samples that represented acute and convalescent COVID-19. The analysed material was cDNA or gDNA that came from T cells, B-cell-depleted T cells, or PBMCs.

V was trimmed by 0 bases and J by 11 bases, leaving 7 bases between them. Germline CDR1 SEHNR, CDR2 FQNEAQ (reference sequence). The CDR3 contains 11 residues. Original methodology: It was from reference gene primer amplification that nucleated cell counts were estimated. Measured with immunoSEQ multiplex PCR; TCRdb has only the in-frame clones, and not every one. V and J calls and clone size follow that table, whereas D and trimming were derived from the DNA. The repertoire holds 150,000 to 200,000 clones, roughly 86% seen once, with 0.99% in the top ten. The source material was peripheral blood. The receptor comes from a man between 18 and 35 years old with acute or convalescent COVID-19. The chain has TRBV7-9 and TRBJ1-2, with D possibly being TRBD1 (6 bases). CDR3 DNA sequence: TGTGCCAGCAGCTTAGCGGGACAATACACCTTC. Translation gives CASSLAGQYTF. Full variable domain (outside the CDR3, taken from reference TRBV7-9 and TRBJ1-2): DTGVSQNPRHKITKRGQNVTFRCDPISEHNRLYWYRQTLGQGPEFLTYFQNEAQLEKSRLLSDRFSAERPKGSFSTLEIQRTEQGDSAMYLCASSLAGQYTFGSGTRLTVV.